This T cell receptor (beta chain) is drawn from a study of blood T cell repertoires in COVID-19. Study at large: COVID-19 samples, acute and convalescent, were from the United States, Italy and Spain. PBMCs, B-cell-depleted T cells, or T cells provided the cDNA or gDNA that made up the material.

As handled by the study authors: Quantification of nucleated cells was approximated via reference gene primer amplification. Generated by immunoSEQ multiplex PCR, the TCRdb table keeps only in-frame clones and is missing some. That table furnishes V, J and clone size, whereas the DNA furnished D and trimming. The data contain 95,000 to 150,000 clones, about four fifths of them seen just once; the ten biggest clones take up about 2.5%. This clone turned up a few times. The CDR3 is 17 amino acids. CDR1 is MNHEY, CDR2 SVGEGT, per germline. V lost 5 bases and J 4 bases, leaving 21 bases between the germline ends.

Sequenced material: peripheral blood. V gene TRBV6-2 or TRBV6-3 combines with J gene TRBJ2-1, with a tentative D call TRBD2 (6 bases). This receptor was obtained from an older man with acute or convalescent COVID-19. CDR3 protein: CASSDLKPGLPYNEQFF. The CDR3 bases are TGTGCCAGCAGTGACCTTAAGCCGGGACTCCCGTACAATGAGCAGTTCTTC.